This TCR beta chain was observed in a study of identical twins. Notes on the study in general: There is a chance that invariant MAIT and iNKT cells partially muddied zero-insertion analyses.

This clonotype was recorded a few times. The antigen remains undetermined. A universal primer site was incorporated via template switching, and the cDNA contained unique molecular identifiers. TCRdb reprocessed the 5' RACE reads with MiXCR, giving one entry per CDR3 protein. The data show a few hundred thousand distinct CDR3 sequences, approximately 8.6% seen once. The same data also contributed to another study, on yellow fever vaccine responses in identical twins.

This clonotype originated in a woman aged 18-30 years in good health. Material: CD8+ T cells sorted from blood.

The DNA of the CDR3 is TGTGCCAGCAGCGAAGGACTAGTCGGTGAGCAGTTCTTC. Encoded protein: CASSEGLVGEQFF. The chain has TRBV4-2 and TRBJ2-1; 7 bases align to TRBD2. Germline V gene sequence: CDR1 LGHNA, CDR2 YNFKEQ. The CDR3 is 13 amino acids. Trimming cost V 5 bases and J 9 bases; bases outside gene matches: 7.